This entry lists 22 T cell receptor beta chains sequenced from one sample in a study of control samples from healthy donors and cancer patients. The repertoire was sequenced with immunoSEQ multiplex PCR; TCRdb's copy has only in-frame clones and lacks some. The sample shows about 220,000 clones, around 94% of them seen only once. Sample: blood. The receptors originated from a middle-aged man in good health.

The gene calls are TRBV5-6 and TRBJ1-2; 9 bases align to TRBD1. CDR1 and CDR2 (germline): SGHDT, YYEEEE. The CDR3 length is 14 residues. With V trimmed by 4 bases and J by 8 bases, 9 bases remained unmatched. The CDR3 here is CASSGTGWEGGYTF. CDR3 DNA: TGTGCCAGCAGCGGGACAGGGTGGGAAGGAGGCTACACCTTC.

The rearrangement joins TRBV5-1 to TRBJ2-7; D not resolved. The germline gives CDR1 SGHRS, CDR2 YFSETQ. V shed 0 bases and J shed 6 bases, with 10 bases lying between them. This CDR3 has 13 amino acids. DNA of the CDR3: TGCGCCAGCAGCTTGGTGGTAGCCGGCGAGCAGTACTTC. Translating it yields CASSLVVAGEQYF.

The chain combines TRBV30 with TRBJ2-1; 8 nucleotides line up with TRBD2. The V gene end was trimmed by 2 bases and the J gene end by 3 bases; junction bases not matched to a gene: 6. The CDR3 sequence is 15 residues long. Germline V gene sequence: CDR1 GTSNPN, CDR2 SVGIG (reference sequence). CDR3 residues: CAWSRPAGDYNEQFF. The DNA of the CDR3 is TGTGCCTGGAGTCGGCCAGCGGGGGACTACAATGAGCAGTTCTTC.

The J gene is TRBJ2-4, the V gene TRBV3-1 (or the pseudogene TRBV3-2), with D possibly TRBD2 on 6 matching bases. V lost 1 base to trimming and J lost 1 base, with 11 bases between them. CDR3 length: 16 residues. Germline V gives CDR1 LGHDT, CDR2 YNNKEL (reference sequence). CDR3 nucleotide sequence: TGTGCCAGCAGCCAAGGAGCGGAGGGGGCCAAAAACATTCAGTACTTC. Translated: CASSQGAEGAKNIQYF.

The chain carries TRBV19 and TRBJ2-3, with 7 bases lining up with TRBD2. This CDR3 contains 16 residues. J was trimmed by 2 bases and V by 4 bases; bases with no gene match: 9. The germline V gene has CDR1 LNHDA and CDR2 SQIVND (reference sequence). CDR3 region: CASSTRVGLLTDTQYF. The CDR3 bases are TGTGCCAGTAGTACCCGGGTGGGACTACTCACAGATACGCAGTATTTT.

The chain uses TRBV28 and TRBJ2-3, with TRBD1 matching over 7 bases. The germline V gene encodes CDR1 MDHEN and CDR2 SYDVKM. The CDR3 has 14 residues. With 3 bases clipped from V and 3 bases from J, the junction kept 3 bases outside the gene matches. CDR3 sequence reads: CASSLYRGTDTQYF. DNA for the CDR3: TGTGCCAGCAGTTTGTACAGGGGAACAGATACGCAGTATTTT.

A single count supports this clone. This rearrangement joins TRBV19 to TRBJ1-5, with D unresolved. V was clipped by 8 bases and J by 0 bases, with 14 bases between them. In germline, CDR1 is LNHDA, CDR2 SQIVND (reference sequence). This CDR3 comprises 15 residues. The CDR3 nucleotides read TGTGCCAGTCAGACACAGCGACATAGCAATCAGCCCCAGCATTTT. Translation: CASQTQRHSNQPQHF.

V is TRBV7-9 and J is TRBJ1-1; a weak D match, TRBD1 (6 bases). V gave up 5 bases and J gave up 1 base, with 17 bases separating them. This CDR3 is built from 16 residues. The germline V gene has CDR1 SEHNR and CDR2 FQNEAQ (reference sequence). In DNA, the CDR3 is TGTGCCAGCAGCCTAAGCGGAGGGGGGTCGAACACTGAAGCTTTCTTT. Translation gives CASSLSGGGSNTEAFF.

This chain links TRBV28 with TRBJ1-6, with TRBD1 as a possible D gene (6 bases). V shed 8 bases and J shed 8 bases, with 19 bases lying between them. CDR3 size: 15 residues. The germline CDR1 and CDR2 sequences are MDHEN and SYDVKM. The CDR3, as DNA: TGTGCCAGCGCTTCGGGGGGGGCGGGAGATTCACCCCTCCACTTT. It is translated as CASASGGAGDSPLHF.

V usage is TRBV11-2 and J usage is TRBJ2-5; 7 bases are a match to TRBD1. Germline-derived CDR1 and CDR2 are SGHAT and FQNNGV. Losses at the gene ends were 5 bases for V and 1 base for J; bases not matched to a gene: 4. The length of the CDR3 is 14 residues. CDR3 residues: CASSRQGLQETQYF. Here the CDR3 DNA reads TGTGCCAGCAGCCGACAGGGCCTCCAAGAGACCCAGTACTTC.

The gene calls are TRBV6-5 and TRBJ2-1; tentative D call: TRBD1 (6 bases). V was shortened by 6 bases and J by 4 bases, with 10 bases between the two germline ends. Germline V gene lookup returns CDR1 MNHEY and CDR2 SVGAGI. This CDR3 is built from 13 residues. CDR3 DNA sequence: TGTGCCAGCAGCCACAGGGTATACAATGAGCAGTTCTTC. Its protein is CASSHRVYNEQFF.

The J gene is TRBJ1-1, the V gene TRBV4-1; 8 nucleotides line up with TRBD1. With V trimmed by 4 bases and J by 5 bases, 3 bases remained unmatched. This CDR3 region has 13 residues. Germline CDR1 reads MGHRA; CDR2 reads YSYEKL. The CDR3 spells CASSPRTGTEAFF. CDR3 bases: TGCGCCAGCAGCCCCCGGACAGGGACTGAAGCTTTCTTT.

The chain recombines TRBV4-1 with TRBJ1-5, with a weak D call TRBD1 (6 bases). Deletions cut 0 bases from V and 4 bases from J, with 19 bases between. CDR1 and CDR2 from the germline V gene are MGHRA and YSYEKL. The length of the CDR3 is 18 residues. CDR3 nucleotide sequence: TGCGCCAGCAGCCAAGATCAGGTTGTTCAGGGGAGTAATCAGCCCCAGCATTTT. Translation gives CASSQDQVVQGSNQPQHF.

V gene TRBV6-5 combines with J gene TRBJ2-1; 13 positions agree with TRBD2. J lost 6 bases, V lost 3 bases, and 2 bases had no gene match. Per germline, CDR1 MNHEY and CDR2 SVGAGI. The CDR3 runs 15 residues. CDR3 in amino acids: CASSYRTSGGNEQFF. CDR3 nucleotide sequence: TGTGCCAGCAGTTATCGGACTAGCGGGGGCAATGAGCAGTTCTTC.

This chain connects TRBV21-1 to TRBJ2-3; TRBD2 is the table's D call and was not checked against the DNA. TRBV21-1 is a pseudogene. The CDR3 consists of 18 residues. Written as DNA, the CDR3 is TGTGCCAGCAGCAAATGGAACGGGACTCCCTGGTCACCAGATACGCAGTATTTT. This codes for CASSKWNGTPWSPDTQYF.

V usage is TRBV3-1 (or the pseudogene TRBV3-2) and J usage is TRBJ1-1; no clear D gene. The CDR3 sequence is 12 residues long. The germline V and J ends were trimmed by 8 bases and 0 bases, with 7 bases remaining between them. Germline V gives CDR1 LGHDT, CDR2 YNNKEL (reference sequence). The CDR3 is CASGNLNTEAFF. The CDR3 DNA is TGTGCCAGCGGCAACCTGAACACTGAAGCTTTCTTT.

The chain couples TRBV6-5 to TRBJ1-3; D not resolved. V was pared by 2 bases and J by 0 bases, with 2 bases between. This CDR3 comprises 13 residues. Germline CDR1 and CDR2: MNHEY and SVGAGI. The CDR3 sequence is CASSYGSGNTIYF. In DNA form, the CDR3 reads TGTGCCAGCAGTTACGGCTCTGGAAACACCATATATTTT.

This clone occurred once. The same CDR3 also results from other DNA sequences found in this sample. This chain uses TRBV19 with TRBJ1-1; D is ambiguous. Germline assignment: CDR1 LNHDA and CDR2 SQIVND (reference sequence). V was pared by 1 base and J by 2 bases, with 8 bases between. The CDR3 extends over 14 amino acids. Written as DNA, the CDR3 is TGTGCCAGTAGTATAGCGGGAGGAAACACTGAAGCTTTCTTT. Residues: CASSIAGGNTEAFF.

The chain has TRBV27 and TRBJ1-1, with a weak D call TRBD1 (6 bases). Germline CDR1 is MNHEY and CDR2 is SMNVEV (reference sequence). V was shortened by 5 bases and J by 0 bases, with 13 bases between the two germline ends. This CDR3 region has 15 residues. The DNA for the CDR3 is TGTGCCAGCAGTACCAGGGGTGGGATGAACACTGAAGCTTTCTTT. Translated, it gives CASSTRGGMNTEAFF.

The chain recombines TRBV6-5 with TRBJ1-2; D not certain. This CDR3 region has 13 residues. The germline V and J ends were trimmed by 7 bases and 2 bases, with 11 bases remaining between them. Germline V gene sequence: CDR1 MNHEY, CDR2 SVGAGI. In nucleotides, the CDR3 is TGTGCCAGCACCTTTGACTACAACTATGGCTACACCTTC. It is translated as CASTFDYNYGYTF.

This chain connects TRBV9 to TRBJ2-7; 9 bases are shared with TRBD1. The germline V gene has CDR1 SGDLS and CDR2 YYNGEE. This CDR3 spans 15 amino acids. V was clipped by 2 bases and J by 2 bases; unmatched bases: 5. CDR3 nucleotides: TGTGCCAGCAGCGTGGGACAGGGCTCCCCCTACGAGCAGTACTTC. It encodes CASSVGQGSPYEQYF.

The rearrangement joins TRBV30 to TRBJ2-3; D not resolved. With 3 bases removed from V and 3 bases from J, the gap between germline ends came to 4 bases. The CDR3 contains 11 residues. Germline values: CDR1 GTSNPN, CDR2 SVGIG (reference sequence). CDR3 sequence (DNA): TGTGCCTGGAGCATGACAGATACGCAGTATTTT. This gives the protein CAWSMTDTQYF.